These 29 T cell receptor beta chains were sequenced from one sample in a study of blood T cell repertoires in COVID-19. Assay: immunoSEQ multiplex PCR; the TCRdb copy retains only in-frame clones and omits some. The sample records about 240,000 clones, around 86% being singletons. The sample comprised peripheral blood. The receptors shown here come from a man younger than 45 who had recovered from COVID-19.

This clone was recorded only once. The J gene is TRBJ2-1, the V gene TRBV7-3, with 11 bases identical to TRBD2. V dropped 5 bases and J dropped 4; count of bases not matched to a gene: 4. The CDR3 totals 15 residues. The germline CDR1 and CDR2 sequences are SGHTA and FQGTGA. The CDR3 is CASSATSGGYNEQFF. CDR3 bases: TGTGCCAGCAGCGCAACTAGCGGGGGTTACAATGAGCAGTTCTTC.

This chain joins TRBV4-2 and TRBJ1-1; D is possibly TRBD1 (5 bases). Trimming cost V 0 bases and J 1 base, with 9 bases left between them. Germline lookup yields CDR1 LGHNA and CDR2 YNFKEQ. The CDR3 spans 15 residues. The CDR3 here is CASSQDGRGNTEAFF. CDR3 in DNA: TGTGCCAGCAGCCAAGATGGGAGGGGGAACACTGAAGCTTTCTTT.

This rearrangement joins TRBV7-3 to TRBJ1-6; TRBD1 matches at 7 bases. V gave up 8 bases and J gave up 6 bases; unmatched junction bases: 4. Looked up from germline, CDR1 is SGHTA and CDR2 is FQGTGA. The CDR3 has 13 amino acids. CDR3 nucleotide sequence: TGTGCCAGCGGGACAGATCTTAATTCACCCCTCCACTTT. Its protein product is CASGTDLNSPLHF.

Here the CDR3 DNA reads TGTGCCAGCAGTTACGGGACATCCAGTGAAAAACTGTTTTTT. This translates into CASSYGTSSEKLFF. The chain couples TRBV6-2 or TRBV6-3 to TRBJ1-4; possibly TRBD1 for D (6 bases). CDR1 is MNHEY, CDR2 SVGEGT, per germline. V dropped 2 bases and J dropped 7 bases, with 11 bases sitting between them. The CDR3 is 14 residues long.

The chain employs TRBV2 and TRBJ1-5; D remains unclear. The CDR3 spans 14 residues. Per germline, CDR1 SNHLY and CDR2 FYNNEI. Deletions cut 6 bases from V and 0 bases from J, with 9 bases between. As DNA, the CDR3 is TGTGCCAGCAGCGGGAGACGTAGCAATCAGCCCCAGCATTTT. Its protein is CASSGRRSNQPQHF. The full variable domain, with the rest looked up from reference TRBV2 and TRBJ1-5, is EPEVTQTPSHQVTQMGQEVILRCVPISNHLYFYWYRQILGQKVEFLVSFYNNEISEKSEIFDDQFSVERPDGSNFTLKIRSTKLEDSAMYFCASSGRRSNQPQHFGDGTRLSIL.

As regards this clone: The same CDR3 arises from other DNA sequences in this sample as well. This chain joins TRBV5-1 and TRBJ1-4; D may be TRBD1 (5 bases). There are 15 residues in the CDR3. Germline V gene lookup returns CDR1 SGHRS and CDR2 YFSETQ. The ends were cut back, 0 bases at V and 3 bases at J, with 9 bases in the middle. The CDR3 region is CASSLAPGPNEKLFF. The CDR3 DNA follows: TGCGCCAGCAGCTTGGCCCCAGGGCCTAATGAAAAACTGTTTTTT.

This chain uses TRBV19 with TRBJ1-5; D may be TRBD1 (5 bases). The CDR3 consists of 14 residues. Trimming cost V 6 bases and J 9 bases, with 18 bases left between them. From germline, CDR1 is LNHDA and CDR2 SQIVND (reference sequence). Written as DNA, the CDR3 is TGTGCCAGTAGACGGCTGGGGGGTGAGGGGCCCCAGCATTTT. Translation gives CASRRLGGEGPQHF.

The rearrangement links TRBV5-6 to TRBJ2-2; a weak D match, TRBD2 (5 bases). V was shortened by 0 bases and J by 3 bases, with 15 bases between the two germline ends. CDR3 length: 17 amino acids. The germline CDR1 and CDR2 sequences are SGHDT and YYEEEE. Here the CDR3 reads CASSLVARTRDTGELFF. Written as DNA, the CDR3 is TGTGCCAGCAGCTTGGTTGCCCGGACGAGGGACACCGGGGAGCTGTTTTTT.

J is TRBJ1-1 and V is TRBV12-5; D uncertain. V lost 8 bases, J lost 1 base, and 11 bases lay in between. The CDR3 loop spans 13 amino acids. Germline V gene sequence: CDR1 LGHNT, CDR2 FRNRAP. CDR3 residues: CASRRGENTEAFF. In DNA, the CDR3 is TGTGCTAGTCGGCGGGGAGAGAACACTGAAGCTTTCTTT.

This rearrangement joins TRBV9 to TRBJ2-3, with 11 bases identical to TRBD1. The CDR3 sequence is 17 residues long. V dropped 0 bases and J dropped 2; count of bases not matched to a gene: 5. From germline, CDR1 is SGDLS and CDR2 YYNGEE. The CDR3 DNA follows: TGTGCCAGCAGCGTAGCGGGGACAGGGGGTGACACAGATACGCAGTATTTT. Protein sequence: CASSVAGTGGDTDTQYF.

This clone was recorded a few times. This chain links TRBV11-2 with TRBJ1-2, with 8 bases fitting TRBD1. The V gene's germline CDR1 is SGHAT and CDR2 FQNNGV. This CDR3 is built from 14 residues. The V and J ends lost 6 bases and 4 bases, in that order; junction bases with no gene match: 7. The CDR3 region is CASRPIGTGYGYTF. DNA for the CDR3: TGTGCCAGCAGACCAATCGGGACAGGCTATGGCTACACCTTC.

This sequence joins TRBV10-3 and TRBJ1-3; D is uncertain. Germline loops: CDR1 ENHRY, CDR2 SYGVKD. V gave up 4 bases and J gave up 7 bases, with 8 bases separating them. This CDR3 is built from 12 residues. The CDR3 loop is CAISGAGNTIYF. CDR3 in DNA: TGTGCCATCAGTGGGGCGGGGAACACCATATATTTT.

This CDR3 reads CASSWTSGGAETQYF. DNA for the CDR3: TGTGCCAGCAGCTGGACTAGCGGGGGGGCGGAGACCCAGTACTTC. This chain uses TRBV7-6 with TRBJ2-5, with 15 bases fitting TRBD2. The CDR3 consists of 15 residues. Trimming removed 4 bases from V and 5 bases from J; junction bases left unmatched: 2. Germline V lookup: CDR1 SGHVS, CDR2 FNYEAQ.

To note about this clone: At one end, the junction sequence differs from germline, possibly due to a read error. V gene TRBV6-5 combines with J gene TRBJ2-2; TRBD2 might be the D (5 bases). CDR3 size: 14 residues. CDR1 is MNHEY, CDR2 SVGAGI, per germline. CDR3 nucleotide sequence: TGTGCCAGCAGTCCTTCGCCGGACCGCCGGGGAGCTGTTTTT. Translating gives CASSPSPDRRGAVF.

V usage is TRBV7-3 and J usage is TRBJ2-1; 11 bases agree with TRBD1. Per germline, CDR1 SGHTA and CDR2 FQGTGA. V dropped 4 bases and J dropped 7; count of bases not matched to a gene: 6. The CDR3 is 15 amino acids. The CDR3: CASSSMGQGVNEQFF. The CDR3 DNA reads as TGTGCCAGCAGCTCTATGGGACAGGGGGTTAATGAGCAGTTCTTC.

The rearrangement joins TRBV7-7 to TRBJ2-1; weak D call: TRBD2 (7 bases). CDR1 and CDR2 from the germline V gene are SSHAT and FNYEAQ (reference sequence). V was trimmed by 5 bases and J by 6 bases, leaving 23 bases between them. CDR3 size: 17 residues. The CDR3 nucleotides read TGTGCCAGCAGCCCCCCCCTGGGGGGGCCTCCCGTCAATGAGCAGTTCTTC. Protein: CASSPPLGGPPVNEQFF.

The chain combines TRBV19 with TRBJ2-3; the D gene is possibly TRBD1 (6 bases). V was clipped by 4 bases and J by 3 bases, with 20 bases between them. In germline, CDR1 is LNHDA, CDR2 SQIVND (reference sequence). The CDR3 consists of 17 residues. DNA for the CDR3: TGTGCCAGTAGTACCAGCTGGCTGACAGGTACGACAGATACGCAGTATTTT. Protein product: CASSTSWLTGTTDTQYF.

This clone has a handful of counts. CDR3 DNA sequence: TGTGCCAGCAGCTCGCCGGGACAGAAGACCTATGGCTACACCTTC. As protein: CASSSPGQKTYGYTF. The chain joins TRBV5-4 to TRBJ1-2, with 7 nucleotides matching TRBD1. This CDR3 is 15 amino acids long. Trimming took 3 bases from V and 4 from J; bases not matched to a gene: 9. Germline CDR1 SGHNT, CDR2 YYREEE (reference sequence).

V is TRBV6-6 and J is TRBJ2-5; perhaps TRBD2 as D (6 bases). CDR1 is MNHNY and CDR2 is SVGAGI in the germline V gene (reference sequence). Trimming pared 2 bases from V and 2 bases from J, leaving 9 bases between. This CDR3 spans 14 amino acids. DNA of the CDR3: TGTGCCAGCAGTTACGGAGGGGCACAAGAGACCCAGTACTTC. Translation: CASSYGGAQETQYF.

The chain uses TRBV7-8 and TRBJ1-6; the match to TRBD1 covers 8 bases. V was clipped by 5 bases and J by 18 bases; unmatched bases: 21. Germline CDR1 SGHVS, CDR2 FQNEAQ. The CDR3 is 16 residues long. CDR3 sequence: CASSPVGALARQGHHF. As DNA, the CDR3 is TGTGCCAGCAGCCCCGTAGGGGCCCTTGCAAGACAGGGGCACCACTTT.

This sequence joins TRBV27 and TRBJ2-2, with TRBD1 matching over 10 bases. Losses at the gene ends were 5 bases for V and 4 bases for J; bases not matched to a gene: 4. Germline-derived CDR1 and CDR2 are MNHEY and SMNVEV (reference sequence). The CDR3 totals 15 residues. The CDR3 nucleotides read TGTGCCAGCAGTCCCGGGACAGGGGTCACCGGGGAGCTGTTTTTT. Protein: CASSPGTGVTGELFF.

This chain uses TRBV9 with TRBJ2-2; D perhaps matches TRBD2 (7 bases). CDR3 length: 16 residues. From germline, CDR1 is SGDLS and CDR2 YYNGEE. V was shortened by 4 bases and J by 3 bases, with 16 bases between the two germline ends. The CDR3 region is CASSPRAGAYTGELFF. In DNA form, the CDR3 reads TGTGCCAGCAGCCCCCGTGCGGGGGCATACACCGGGGAGCTGTTTTTT.

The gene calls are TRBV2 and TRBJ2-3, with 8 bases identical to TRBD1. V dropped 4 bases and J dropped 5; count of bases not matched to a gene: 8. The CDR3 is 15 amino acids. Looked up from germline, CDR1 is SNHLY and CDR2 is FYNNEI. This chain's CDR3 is CASSGQGALIDTQYF. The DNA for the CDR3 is TGTGCCAGCAGTGGTCAGGGGGCATTAATAGATACGCAGTATTTT.

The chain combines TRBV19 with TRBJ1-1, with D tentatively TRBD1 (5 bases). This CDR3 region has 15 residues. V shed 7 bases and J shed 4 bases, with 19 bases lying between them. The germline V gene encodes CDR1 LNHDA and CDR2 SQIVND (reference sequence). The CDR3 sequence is CASTPDGGVGTEAFF. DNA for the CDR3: TGTGCCAGTACGCCCGATGGGGGGGTAGGCACTGAAGCTTTCTTT.

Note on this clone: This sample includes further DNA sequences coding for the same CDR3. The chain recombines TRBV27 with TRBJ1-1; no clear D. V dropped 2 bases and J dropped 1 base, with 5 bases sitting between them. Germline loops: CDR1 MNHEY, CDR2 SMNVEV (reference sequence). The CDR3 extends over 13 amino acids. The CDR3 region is CASSLTENTEAFF. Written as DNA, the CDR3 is TGTGCCAGCAGTTTAACAGAGAACACTGAAGCTTTCTTT.

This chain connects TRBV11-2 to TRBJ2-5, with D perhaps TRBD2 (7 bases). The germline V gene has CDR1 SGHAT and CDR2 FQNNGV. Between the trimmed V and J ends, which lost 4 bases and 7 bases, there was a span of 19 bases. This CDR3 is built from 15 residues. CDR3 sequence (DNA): TGTGCCAGCAGCTCACTGCGGGGGCACCCCCCGACCCAGTACTTC. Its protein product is CASSSLRGHPPTQYF.

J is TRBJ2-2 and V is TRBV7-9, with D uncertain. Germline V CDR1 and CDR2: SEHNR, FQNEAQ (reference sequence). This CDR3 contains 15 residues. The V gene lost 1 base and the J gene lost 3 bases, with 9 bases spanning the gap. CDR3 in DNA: TGTGCCAGCAGCTTAGAAAGCGTATACACCGGGGAGCTGTTTTTT. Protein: CASSLESVYTGELFF.

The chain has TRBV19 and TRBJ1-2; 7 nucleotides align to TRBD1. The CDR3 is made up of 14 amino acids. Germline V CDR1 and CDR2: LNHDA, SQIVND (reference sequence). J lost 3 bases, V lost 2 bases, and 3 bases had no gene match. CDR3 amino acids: CASSIRGQYYGYTF. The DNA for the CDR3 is TGTGCCAGTAGTATAAGGGGACAGTACTATGGCTACACCTTC.

CDR3 nucleotides: TGTGCCAGCAGCTTATCTGGCGGTAACTACGAGCAGTACTTC. Protein: CASSLSGGNYEQYF. This chain connects TRBV7-6 to TRBJ2-7; D unclear. Germline V lookup: CDR1 SGHVS, CDR2 FNYEAQ. The CDR3 loop spans 14 amino acids. The V gene lost 2 bases and the J gene lost 3 bases, with 11 bases spanning the gap.